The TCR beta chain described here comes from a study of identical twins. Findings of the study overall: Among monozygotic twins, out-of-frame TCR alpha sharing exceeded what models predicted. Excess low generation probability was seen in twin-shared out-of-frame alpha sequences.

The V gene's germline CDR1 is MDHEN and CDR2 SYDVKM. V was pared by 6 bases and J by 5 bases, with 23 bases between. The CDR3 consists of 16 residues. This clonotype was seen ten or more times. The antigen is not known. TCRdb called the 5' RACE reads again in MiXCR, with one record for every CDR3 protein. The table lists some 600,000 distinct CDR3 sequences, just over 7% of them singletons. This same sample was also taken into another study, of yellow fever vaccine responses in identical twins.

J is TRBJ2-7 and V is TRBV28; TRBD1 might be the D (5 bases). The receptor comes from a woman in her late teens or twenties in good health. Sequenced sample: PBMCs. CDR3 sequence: CASSKIWAGMGNEQYF. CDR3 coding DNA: TGTGCCAGCAGCAAAATCTGGGCAGGGATGGGAAACGAGCAGTACTTC.